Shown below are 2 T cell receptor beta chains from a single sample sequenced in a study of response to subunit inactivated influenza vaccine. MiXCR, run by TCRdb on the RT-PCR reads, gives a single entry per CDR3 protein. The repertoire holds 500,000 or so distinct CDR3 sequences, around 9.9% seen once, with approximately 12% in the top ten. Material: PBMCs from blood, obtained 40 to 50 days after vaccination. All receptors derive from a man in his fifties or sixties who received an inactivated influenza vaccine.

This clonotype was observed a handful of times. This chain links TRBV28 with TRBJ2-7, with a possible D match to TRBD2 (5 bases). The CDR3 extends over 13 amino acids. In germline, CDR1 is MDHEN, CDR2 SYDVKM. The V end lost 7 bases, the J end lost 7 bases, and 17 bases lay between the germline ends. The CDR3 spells CASTLAGPKEQYF. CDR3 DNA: TGTGCCAGCACCCTCGCGGGCCCGAAAGAGCAGTACTTC. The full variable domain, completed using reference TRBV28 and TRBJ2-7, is DVKVTQSSRYLVKRTGEKVFLECVQDMDHENMFWYRQDPGLGLRLIYFSYDVKMKEKGDIPEGYSVSREKKERFSLILESASTNQTSMYLCASTLAGPKEQYFGPGTRLTVT.

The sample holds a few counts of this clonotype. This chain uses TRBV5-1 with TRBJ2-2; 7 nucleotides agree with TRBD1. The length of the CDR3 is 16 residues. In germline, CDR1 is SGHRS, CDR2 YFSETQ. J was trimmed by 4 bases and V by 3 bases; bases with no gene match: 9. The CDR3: CASSSSTGRGTGELFF. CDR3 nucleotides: TGCGCCAGCAGCTCATCGACAGGGCGAGGCACCGGGGAGCTGTTTTTT.